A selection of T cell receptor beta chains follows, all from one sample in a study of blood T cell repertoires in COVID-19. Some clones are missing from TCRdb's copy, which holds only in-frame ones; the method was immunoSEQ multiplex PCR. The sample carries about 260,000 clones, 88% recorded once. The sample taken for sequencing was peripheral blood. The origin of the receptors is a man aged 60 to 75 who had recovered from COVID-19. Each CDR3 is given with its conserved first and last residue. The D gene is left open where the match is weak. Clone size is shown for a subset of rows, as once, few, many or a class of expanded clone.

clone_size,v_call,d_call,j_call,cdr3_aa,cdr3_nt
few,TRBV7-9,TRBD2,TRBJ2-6,CASSFVAGEGIGANVLTF,TGTGCCAGCAGCTTCGTCGCGGGGGAAGGAATTGGGGCCAACGTCCTGACTTTC
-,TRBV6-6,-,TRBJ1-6,CASSPSNFVPAPWSRGANSPLHF,TGTGCCAGCAGTCCTTCAAATTTCGTGCCGGCGCCCTGGAGTCGGGGAGCCAATTCACCCCTCCACTTT
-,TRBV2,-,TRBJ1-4,CASRETQGIREKLFF,TGTGCCAGCAGAGAAACTCAGGGAATCAGGGAAAAACTGTTTTTT
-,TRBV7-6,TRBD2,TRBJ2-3,CASSLGPAGPSSTDTQYF,TGTGCCAGCAGCTTAGGGCCAGCGGGGCCTTCTAGCACAGATACGCAGTATTTT
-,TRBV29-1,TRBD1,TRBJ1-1,CSVGGGTGTMNTEAFF,TGCAGCGTTGGGGGAGGGACAGGGACGATGAACACTGAAGCTTTCTTT
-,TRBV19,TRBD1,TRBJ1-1,CASRPTGGTEAFF,TGTGCCAGTAGGCCGACAGGGGGGACTGAAGCTTTCTTT
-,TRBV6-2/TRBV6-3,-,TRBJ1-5,CASSPGTGFSNQPQHF,TGTGCCAGCAGCCCCGGAACAGGGTTCTCTAATCAGCCCCAGCATTTT
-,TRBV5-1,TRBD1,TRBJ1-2,CASRTSGGGGYGYTF,TGCGCCAGCAGGACCTCAGGGGGAGGAGGCTATGGCTACACCTTC
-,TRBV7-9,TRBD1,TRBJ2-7,CASSFGTGRHEQYF,TGTGCCAGCAGCTTCGGGACAGGCCGCCACGAGCAGTACTTC
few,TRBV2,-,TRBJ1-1,CASSAKAWNTEAFF,TGTGCCAGCAGTGCAAAAGCTTGGAACACTGAAGCTTTCTTT
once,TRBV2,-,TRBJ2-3,CASKTRQTTDTQYF,TGTGCCAGCAAAACCAGACAGACCACAGATACGCAGTATTTT
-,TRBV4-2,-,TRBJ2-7,CASKGRDSGSYEQYF,TGTGCCAGCAAAGGACGGGATTCCGGATCCTACGAGCAGTACTTC
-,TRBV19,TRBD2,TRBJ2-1,CASDIAGSGNEQFF,TGTGCCAGTGATATAGCGGGGTCGGGCAATGAGCAGTTCTTC
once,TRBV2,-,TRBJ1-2,CASSETLPVTGDNGYTF,TGTGCCAGCAGTGAAACTTTACCGGTAACAGGAGACAATGGCTACACCTTC
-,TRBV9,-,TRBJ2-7,CASSVEDSPYEQYF,TGTGCCAGCAGCGTAGAGGACAGCCCCTACGAGCAGTACTTC
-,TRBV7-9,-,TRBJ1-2,CASSSEGGSGTF,TGTGCCAGCAGCTCCGAGGGGGGGTCGGGTACCTTC
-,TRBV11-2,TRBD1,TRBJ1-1,CASSFRGRVTEAFF,TGTGCCAGCAGCTTCAGGGGGCGGGTCACTGAAGCTTTCTTT
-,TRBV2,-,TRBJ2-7,CASRVATYEQYF,TGTGCCAGCAGGGTAGCCACCTACGAGCAGTACTTC
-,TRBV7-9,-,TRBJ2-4,CASSLGQNGDIQYF,TGTGCCAGCAGCTTAGGGCAGAATGGAGACATTCAGTACTTC
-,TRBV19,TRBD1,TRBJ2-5,CASSPSTGTGGSAQYF,TGTGCCAGTAGTCCCTCCACCGGGACAGGGGGGTCGGCCCAGTACTTC
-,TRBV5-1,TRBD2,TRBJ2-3,CASLPWPRLAGVDTQYF,TGCGCCAGCCTCCCATGGCCGCGGCTAGCGGGGGTAGATACGCAGTATTTT
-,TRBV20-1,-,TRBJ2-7,CSASPPRQRSYEQYF,TGCAGTGCTAGTCCCCCTCGACAGAGATCCTACGAGCAGTACTTC
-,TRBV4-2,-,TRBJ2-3,CASSPGLSQAQYF,TGTGCCAGCAGCCCGGGACTTTCTCAGGCGCAGTATTTT
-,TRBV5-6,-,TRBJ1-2,CASSLATGVGYGYTF,TGTGCCAGCAGCTTGGCGACCGGGGTTGGCTATGGCTACACCTTC
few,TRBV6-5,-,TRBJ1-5,CARWGQPQHF,TGTGCCCGTTGGGGCCAGCCCCAGCATTTT
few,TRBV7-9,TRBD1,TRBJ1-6,CASSLEGQGVLGISPLHF,TGTGCCAGCAGTTTAGAGGGACAGGGGGTCCTTGGGATTTCACCCCTCCACTTT
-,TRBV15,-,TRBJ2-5,CATSASGQVGETQYF,TGTGCCACCAGCGCCAGCGGCCAAGTTGGAGAGACCCAGTACTTC
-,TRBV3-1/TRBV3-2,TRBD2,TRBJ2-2,CASSPRWGGPGELFF,TGTGCCAGCAGCCCAAGGTGGGGAGGGCCCGGGGAGCTGTTTTTT
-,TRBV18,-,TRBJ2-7,CASSPRRSHDLHEQYF,TGTGCCAGCTCCCCGAGGAGGTCCCACGATCTCCACGAGCAGTACTTC
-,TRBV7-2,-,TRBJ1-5,CASSPGRSWNNQPQHF,TGTGCCAGCAGCCCAGGGCGTTCCTGGAACAATCAGCCCCAGCATTTT
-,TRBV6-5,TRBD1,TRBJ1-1,CASRTGAMNTEAFF,TGTGCCAGCAGGACAGGGGCCATGAACACTGAAGCTTTCTTT
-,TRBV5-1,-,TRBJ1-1,CASSPITGGVAPNTEAFF,TGCGCCAGCAGCCCCATTACGGGAGGGGTTGCCCCGAACACTGAAGCTTTCTTT
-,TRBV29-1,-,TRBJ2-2,CSVSGPTGELFF,TGCAGCGTTAGTGGGCCCACCGGGGAGCTGTTTTTT